This entry describes one TCR beta chain. The table lists this clonotype with many counts. No antigen is known for it. Qualities for individual bases were not recorded, and no much larger clone is one base off. The sample is drawn from a study of T cell repertoires in cytomegalovirus infection (dated by TCRdb to between 2018 and 2021). Describing the broader study: Because public TCR beta signatures pointed to carriage of CMV infection together with the matching HLA type, the HLA type of each donor mattered for the analysis. Summary of the overall study and its limitations: In the ex vivo response, HLA-C-restricted CMV-specific TCR beta clonotypes were dominant, and in two of eight donors the single most frequent clonotype came from this HLA-C-restricted group. Carriers of CMV infection plus the relevant HLA type were discriminated by the cumulative frequency of public TCR beta family members in the study cohort and in an independent approximately 360-donor cohort.

This sample was sequenced with an Illumina HiSeq 1500. The public sequencing data were trimmed at Q25 with fastp and processed into clonotypes with MiXCR by TCRdb, which kept only in-frame beta chains. Each record represents a unique CDR3 protein, reported with the most common genes and DNA among its rows. Across this sample there are roughly 320,000 distinct CDR3 sequences, with more than 8% seen only once. The ten largest clonotypes hold 4.3% of the sample. The CDR3 holds 14 amino acids from the cysteine to the phenylalanine. Only the CDR3 DNA stays, 42 bases, in frame from base 1. V is trimmed back by 5 bases and J by 4 bases, and the junction contains 5 bases that no gene match accounts for. The CDR1 and CDR2 encoded by the germline V gene are SGHVS and FNYEAQ.

The sequence joins TRBV7-6 to TRBJ2-3; 8 nucleotides in the junction match TRBD2. Material: PBMCs. This sequence originates from a human donor in good health (CMV status not recorded). Some clones in this sample may be carry-over from other donors' samples. The base sequence is TGTGCCAGCAGCCCGGGAGGGTCGGCAGATACGCAGTATTTT. Its protein is CASSPGGSADTQYF. The CDR3, completed at both ends by the reference TRBV7-6 and TRBJ2-3 genes, gives the full variable domain GAGVSQSPRYKVTKRGQDVALRCDPISGHVSLYWYRQALGQGPEFLTYFNYEAQQDKSGLPNDRFSAERPEGSISTLTIQRTEQRDSAMYRCASSPGGSADTQYFGPGTRLTVL.